This T cell receptor beta chain was sequenced in a study of blood T cell repertoires in COVID-19. Study-wide background: From the United States, Italy and Spain came samples of acute and convalescent COVID-19.

Some clones are missing from TCRdb's copy, which holds only in-frame ones; the method was immunoSEQ multiplex PCR. Of fewer than 250,000 clones listed, 88% are singletons. CDR3 length equals 15 residues. Trimming removed 6 bases from V and 4 bases from J, with 16 bases in between. Germline V lookup: CDR1 SGHTA, CDR2 FQGNSA. The sample was peripheral blood. This chain links TRBV7-2 with TRBJ1-5, with a tentative D call TRBD1 (6 bases). The sequence derives from a man aged 65 to 79 with acute or convalescent COVID-19. For the CDR3, the DNA is TGTGCCAGCAGTTTACAGGGTGTTGGGAATCAGCCCCAGCATTTT. This encodes CASSLQGVGNQPQHF.